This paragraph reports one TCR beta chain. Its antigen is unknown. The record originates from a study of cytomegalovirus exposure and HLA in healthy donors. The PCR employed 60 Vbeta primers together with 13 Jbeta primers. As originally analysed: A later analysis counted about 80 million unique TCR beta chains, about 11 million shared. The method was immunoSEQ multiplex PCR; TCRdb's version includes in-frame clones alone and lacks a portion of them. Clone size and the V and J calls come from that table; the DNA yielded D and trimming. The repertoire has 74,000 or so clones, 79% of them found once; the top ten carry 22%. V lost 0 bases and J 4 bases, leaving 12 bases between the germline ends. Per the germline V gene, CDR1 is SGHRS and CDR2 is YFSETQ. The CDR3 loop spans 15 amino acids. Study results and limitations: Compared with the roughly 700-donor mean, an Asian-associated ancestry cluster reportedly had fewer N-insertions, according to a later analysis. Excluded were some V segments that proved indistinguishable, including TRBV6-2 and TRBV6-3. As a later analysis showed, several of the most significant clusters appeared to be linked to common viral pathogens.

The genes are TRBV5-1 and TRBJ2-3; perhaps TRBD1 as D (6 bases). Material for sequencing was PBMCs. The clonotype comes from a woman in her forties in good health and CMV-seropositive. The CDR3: CASSLDWQGSDTQYF. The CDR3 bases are TGCGCCAGCAGCTTGGACTGGCAGGGGTCAGATACGCAGTATTTT.